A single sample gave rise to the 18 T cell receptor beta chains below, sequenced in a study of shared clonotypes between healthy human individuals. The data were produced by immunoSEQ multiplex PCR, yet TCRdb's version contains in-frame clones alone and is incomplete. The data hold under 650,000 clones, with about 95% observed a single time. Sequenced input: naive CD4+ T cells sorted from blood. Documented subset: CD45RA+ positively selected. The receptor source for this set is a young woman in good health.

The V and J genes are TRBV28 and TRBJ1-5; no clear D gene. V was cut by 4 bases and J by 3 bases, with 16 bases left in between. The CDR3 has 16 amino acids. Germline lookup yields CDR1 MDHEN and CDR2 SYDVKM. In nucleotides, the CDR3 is TGTGCCAGCAGTTCCCCCCGGTGGGCCAACAATCAGCCCCAGCATTTT. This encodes CASSSPRWANNQPQHF.

The CDR3 here is CASSQDSTGREQYF. CDR3 DNA sequence: TGTGCCAGCAGCCAAGACTCGACAGGGCGCGAGCAGTACTTC. The rearrangement joins TRBV7-2 to TRBJ2-7; 7 nucleotides line up with TRBD1. In germline, CDR1 is SGHTA, CDR2 FQGNSA. After removal of 5 bases from V and 6 bases from J, the junction contained 10 bases not matched to a gene. This CDR3 has 14 amino acids.

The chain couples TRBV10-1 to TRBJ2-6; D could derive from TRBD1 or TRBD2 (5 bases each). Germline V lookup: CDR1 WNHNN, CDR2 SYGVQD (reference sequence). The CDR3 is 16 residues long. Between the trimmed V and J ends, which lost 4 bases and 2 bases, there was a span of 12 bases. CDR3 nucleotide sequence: TGCGCCAGCAGTGCTGGGGGAGCCCCTGGGGCCAACGTCCTGACTTTC. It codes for CASSAGGAPGANVLTF.

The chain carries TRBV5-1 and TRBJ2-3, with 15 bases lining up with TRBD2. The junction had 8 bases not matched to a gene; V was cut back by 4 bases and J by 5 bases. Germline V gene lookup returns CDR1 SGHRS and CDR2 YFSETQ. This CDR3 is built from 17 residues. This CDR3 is CASSTGLAGGMVDTQYF. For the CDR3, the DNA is TGCGCCAGCAGCACGGGACTAGCGGGAGGTATGGTAGATACGCAGTATTTT.

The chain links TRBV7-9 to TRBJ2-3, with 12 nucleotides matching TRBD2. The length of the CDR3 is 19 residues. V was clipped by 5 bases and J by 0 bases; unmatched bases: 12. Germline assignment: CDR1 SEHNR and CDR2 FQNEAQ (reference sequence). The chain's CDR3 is CASSQTSGRGVGSTDTQYF. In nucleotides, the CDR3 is TGTGCCAGCAGCCAGACTAGCGGGAGAGGTGTGGGGAGCACAGATACGCAGTATTTT.

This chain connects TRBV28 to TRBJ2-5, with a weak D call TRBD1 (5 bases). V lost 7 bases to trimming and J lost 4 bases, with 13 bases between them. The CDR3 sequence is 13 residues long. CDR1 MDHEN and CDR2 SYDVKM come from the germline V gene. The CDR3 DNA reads TGTGCCAGCACCCCGACAGACCCAGAGACCCAGTACTTC. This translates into CASTPTDPETQYF. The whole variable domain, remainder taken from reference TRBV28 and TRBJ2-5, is DVKVTQSSRYLVKRTGEKVFLECVQDMDHENMFWYRQDPGLGLRLIYFSYDVKMKEKGDIPEGYSVSREKKERFSLILESASTNQTSMYLCASTPTDPETQYFGPGTRLLVL.

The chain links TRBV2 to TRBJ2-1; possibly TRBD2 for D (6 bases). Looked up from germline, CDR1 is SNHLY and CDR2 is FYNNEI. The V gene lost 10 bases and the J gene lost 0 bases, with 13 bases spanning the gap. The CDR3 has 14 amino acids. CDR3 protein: CATRGVSSYNEQFF. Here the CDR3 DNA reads TGTGCCACGCGGGGAGTCAGCTCCTACAATGAGCAGTTCTTC.

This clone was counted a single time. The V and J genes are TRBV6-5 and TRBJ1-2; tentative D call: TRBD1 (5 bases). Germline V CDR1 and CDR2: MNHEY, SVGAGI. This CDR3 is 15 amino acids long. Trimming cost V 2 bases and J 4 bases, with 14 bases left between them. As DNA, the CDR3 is TGTGCCAGCAGTTACGAGGGCTTCGGGGGCTATGGCTACACCTTC. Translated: CASSYEGFGGYGYTF.

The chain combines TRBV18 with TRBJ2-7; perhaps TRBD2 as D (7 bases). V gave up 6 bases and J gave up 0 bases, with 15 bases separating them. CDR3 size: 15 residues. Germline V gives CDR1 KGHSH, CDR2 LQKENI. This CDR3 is CASSPLADSSYEQYF. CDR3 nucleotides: TGTGCCAGCTCGCCCCTAGCGGACAGCTCCTACGAGCAGTACTTC.

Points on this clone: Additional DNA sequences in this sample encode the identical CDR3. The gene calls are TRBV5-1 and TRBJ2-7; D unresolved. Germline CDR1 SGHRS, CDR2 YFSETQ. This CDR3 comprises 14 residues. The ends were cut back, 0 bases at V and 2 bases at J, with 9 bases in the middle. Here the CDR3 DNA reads TGCGCCAGCAGCTTGGCGTTAGACCCCTACGAGCAGTACTTC. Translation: CASSLALDPYEQYF.

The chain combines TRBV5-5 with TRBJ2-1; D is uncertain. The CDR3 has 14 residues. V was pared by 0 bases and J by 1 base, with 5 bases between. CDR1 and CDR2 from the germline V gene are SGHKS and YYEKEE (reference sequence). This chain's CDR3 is CASSLGVSYNEQFF. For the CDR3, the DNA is TGTGCCAGCAGCTTGGGGGTGTCCTACAATGAGCAGTTCTTC.

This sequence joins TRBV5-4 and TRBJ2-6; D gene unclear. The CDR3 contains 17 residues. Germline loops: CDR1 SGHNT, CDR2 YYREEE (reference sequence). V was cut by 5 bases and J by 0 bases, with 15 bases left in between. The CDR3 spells CASRSFRTDSGANVLTF. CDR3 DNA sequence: TGTGCCAGCAGGAGTTTCCGTACAGACTCTGGGGCCAACGTCCTGACTTTC. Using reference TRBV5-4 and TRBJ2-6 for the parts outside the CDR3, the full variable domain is ETGVTQSPTHLIKTRGQQVTLRCSSQSGHNTVSWYQQALGQGPQFIFQYYREEENGRGNFPPRFSGLQFPNYSSELNVNALELDDSALYLCASRSFRTDSGANVLTFGAGSRLTVL.

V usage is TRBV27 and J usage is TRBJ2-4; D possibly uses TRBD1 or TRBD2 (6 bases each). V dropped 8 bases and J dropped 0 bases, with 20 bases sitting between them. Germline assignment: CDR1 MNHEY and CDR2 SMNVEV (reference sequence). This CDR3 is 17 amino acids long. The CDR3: CASPPGDSLAAKNIQYF. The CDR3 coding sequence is TGTGCCAGCCCCCCAGGGGACTCGTTGGCAGCCAAAAACATTCAGTACTTC.

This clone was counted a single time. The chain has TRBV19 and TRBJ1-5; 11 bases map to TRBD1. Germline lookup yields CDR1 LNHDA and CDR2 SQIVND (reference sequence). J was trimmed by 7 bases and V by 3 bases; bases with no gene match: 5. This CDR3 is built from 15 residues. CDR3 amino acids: CASSMGQGVSQPQHF. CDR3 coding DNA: TGTGCCAGTAGTATGGGACAGGGGGTTAGCCAGCCCCAGCATTTT.

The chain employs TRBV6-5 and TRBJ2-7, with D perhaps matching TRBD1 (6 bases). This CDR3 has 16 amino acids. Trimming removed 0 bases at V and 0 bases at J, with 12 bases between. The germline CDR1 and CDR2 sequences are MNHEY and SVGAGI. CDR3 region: CASSYSGHDHSYEQYF. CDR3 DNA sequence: TGTGCCAGCAGTTACTCGGGACACGACCACTCCTACGAGCAGTACTTC.

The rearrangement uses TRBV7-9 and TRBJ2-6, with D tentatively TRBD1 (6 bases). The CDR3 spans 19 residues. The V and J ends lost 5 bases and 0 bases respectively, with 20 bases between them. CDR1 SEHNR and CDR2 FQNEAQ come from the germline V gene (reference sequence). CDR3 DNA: TGTGCCAGCAGCCTCCCCCCCGCAGGGGCCAGCTCTGGGGCCAACGTCCTGACTTTC. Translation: CASSLPPAGASSGANVLTF.

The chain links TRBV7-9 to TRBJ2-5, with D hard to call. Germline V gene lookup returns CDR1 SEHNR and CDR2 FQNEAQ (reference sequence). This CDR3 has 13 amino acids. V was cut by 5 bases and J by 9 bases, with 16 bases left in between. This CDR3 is CASSPEGSWAQYF. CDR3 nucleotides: TGTGCCAGCAGCCCAGAAGGGTCATGGGCCCAGTACTTC.

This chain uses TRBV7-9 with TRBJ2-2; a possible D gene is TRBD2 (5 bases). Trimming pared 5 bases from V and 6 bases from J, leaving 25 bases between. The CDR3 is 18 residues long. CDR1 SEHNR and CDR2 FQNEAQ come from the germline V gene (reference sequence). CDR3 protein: CASSPIMLIVGGPGELFF. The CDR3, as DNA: TGTGCCAGCAGCCCCATTATGCTCATCGTAGGAGGTCCCGGGGAGCTGTTTTTT.